This entry lists 17 T cell receptor beta chains sequenced from one sample in a study of blood T cell repertoires in COVID-19. TCRdb's copy holds only in-frame clones and misses some; the assay was immunoSEQ multiplex PCR. The sample has 200,000 to 250,000 clones, about 86% seen once; the top ten hold over 3%. Sequenced sample: PBMCs or T cells enriched from blood (not recorded which). These TCRs come from a woman between 50 and 59 years old in a cohort exposed to, infected with or recovered from COVID-19 (not recorded which).

This clone was detected only once. The gene calls are TRBV30 and TRBJ2-5; 7 bases align to TRBD1. CDR3 size: 14 residues. CDR1 GTSNPN and CDR2 SVGIG come from the germline V gene (reference sequence). V dropped 2 bases and J dropped 0; count of bases not matched to a gene: 3. The CDR3 is CAWSKTGYQETQYF. As DNA, the CDR3 is TGTGCCTGGAGTAAGACAGGGTACCAAGAGACCCAGTACTTC.

The chain links TRBV5-1 to TRBJ2-1, with D possibly matching TRBD1 (6 bases). Germline values: CDR1 SGHRS, CDR2 YFSETQ. The ends were cut back, 2 bases at V and 3 bases at J, with 9 bases in the middle. The CDR3 is 14 residues long. The CDR3 bases are TGCGCCAGCAGCTTCCAGGGGAACTACAATGAGCAGTTCTTC. This gives the protein CASSFQGNYNEQFF.

This clone was observed a few times. The V call is TRBV11-2, the J call TRBJ2-1, with a weak D call TRBD1 (5 bases). V gave up 0 bases and J gave up 9 bases, with 15 bases separating them. CDR3 length: 15 residues. Germline CDR1 reads SGHAT; CDR2 reads FQNNGV. The CDR3 region is CASSLDRASVGEQFF. CDR3 DNA sequence: TGTGCCAGCAGCTTAGACAGGGCGTCAGTAGGTGAGCAGTTCTTC.

This chain links TRBV12-5 with TRBJ1-5, with D uncertain. The CDR3 contains 16 residues. The germline gives CDR1 LGHNT, CDR2 FRNRAP. Deletions cut 6 bases from V and 4 bases from J, with 19 bases between. The CDR3 loop is CASGIARLERNQPQHF. For the CDR3, the DNA is TGTGCTAGTGGGATTGCGCGCCTAGAGAGGAATCAGCCCCAGCATTTT.

V usage is TRBV6-1 and J usage is TRBJ1-6; D uncertain. CDR1 MNHNS and CDR2 SASEGT come from the germline V gene. The CDR3 sequence is 13 residues long. Trimming shortened V by 3 bases and J by 7 bases, and 7 bases separated the two germline ends. In DNA, the CDR3 is TGTGCCAGCAGTGAGAACGGGAATTCACCCCTCCACTTT. Translated: CASSENGNSPLHF.

This clone was counted only a few times. The rearrangement joins TRBV28 to TRBJ1-6, with TRBD1 matching 9 bases. This CDR3 comprises 14 residues. CDR1 and CDR2 from the germline V gene are MDHEN and SYDVKM. V was pared by 6 bases and J by 10 bases, with 7 bases of the junction left unmatched. The CDR3 loop is CASSSGTGRSPLHF. Written as DNA, the CDR3 is TGTGCCAGCAGCTCCGGGACAGGGCGGTCACCCCTCCACTTT.

The CDR3 DNA is TGCGCCAGCAGCCAAGATCTAGCCTCTTGGACCCTAGTCACCTTC. It encodes CASSQDLASWTLVTF. The chain uses TRBV4-3 and TRBJ1-2; D is undetermined. CDR1 and CDR2 (germline): LGHNA, YSLEER. The CDR3 consists of 15 residues. V lost 0 bases, J lost 13 bases, and 21 bases lay in between.

This clone has a single count. The chain carries TRBV2 and TRBJ2-2, with D possibly TRBD1 on 5 matching bases. Germline V gene sequence: CDR1 SNHLY, CDR2 FYNNEI. Trimming took off 7 bases at V and 1 base at J, with 13 bases between the two ends. CDR3 size: 15 residues. CDR3 residues: CASKRSTGNTGELFF. As DNA, the CDR3 is TGTGCCAGCAAACGTTCTACAGGGAACACCGGGGAGCTGTTTTTT.

This clone has a single count. This chain joins TRBV3-1 (or the pseudogene TRBV3-2) and TRBJ1-1; the match to TRBD1 covers 8 bases. The V and J ends lost 5 bases and 1 base, in that order; junction bases with no gene match: 3. Per the germline V gene, CDR1 is LGHDT and CDR2 is YNNKEL (reference sequence). This CDR3 region has 14 residues. CDR3 amino acids: CASSDRGENTEAFF. In nucleotides, the CDR3 is TGTGCCAGCAGCGACAGGGGCGAGAACACTGAAGCTTTCTTT.

The chain has TRBV7-2 and TRBJ1-5; 8 bases map to TRBD1. CDR3 length: 17 amino acids. Trimming at V came to 3 bases and at J to 0 bases, leaving 7 bases not matched to a gene. Germline V gene data show CDR1 as SGHTA and CDR2 as FQGNSA. This CDR3 reads CASSFGRTGSSNQPQHF. For the CDR3, the DNA is TGTGCCAGCAGCTTTGGGAGGACAGGGTCTAGCAATCAGCCCCAGCATTTT.

This chain uses TRBV5-1 with TRBJ1-5, with 7 nucleotides matching TRBD1. The V and J ends lost 0 bases and 6 bases, in that order; junction bases with no gene match: 6. This CDR3 is 15 amino acids long. Germline CDR1 SGHRS, CDR2 YFSETQ. The CDR3: CASSLEGARGQPQHF. As DNA, the CDR3 is TGCGCCAGCAGCTTGGAGGGGGCGCGGGGTCAGCCCCAGCATTTT.

The genes are TRBV6-5 and TRBJ1-2; 11 bases fit TRBD1. CDR3 length: 13 amino acids. Germline V gene lookup returns CDR1 MNHEY and CDR2 SVGAGI. Losses at the gene ends were 6 bases for V and 6 bases for J; bases not matched to a gene: 3. The CDR3 nucleotides read TGTGCCAGCAGGGGACAGGGGGTGGATGGCTACACCTTC. Encoded protein: CASRGQGVDGYTF.

As to this clone: One end of the junction is discordant with germline, which a read error may explain. The genes are TRBV27 and TRBJ2-1; possibly TRBD1 for D (6 bases). Germline CDR1 reads MNHEY; CDR2 reads SMNVEV (reference sequence). The CDR3 spans 16 residues. The CDR3 DNA follows: TGTGCCAGCAGTCCGGAGTCCAGGGGTCCCTACAATGGGCAGTTCTTC. Translating it yields CASSPESRGPYNGQFF.

This clone was recorded a few times. The chain is built from TRBV7-9 and TRBJ1-4; unclear D gene. Germline V CDR1 and CDR2: SEHNR, FQNEAQ (reference sequence). This CDR3 comprises 14 residues. V lost 3 bases and J 4 bases, leaving 9 bases between the germline ends. CDR3 protein: CASSLQSNNEKLFF. In nucleotides, the CDR3 is TGTGCCAGCAGCTTGCAGTCGAATAATGAAAAACTGTTTTTT. The full variable domain, its missing parts supplied by reference TRBV7-9 and TRBJ1-4, is DTGVSQNPRHKITKRGQNVTFRCDPISEHNRLYWYRQTLGQGPEFLTYFQNEAQLEKSRLLSDRFSAERPKGSFSTLEIQRTEQGDSAMYLCASSLQSNNEKLFFGSGTQLSVL.

V is TRBV5-4 and J is TRBJ1-2; 7 positions agree with TRBD1. This CDR3 contains 15 residues. CDR1 and CDR2 from the germline V gene are SGHNT and YYREEE (reference sequence). The V gene end was trimmed by 4 bases and the J gene end by 5 bases; junction bases not matched to a gene: 11. The CDR3 nucleotides read TGTGCCAGCAGCCCGGGGGACAGAAGCGGTTATGGCTACACCTTC. It codes for CASSPGDRSGYGYTF.

The chain uses TRBV5-4 and TRBJ2-2, with TRBD1 identical over 9 bases. The CDR3 is 16 amino acids. After removal of 0 bases from V and 2 bases from J, the junction contained 2 bases not matched to a gene. Germline V CDR1 and CDR2: SGHNT, YYREEE (reference sequence). CDR3 loop: CASSLVTGGNTGELFF. CDR3 sequence (DNA): TGTGCCAGCAGCTTGGTGACAGGGGGTAACACCGGGGAGCTGTTTTTT.

The CDR3 coding sequence is TGTGCCAGCAGCTCCTCCCTTGGGGGGGCCAATGAGCAGTTCTTC. Its translation is CASSSSLGGANEQFF. The rearrangement links TRBV7-3 to TRBJ2-1; TRBD2 might be the D (7 bases). V dropped 4 bases and J dropped 6 bases, with 16 bases sitting between them. This CDR3 is 15 amino acids long. Per the germline V gene, CDR1 is SGHTA and CDR2 is FQGTGA. Using reference TRBV7-3 and TRBJ2-1 for the parts outside the CDR3, the full variable domain is GAGVSQTPSNKVTEKGKYVELRCDPISGHTALYWYRQSLGQGPEFLIYFQGTGAADDSGLPNDRFFAVRPEGSVSTLKIQRTERGDSAVYLCASSSSLGGANEQFFGPGTRLTVL.